Below, 13 T cell receptor beta chains from the same sample are listed, as sequenced in a study of cytomegalovirus exposure and HLA in healthy donors. The PCR made use of 60 Vbeta and 13 Jbeta primers. Assay used: immunoSEQ multiplex PCR; TCRdb lists only in-frame clones, some missing. Of around 120,000 clones detected, roughly 70% appear once; the ten largest clones hold around 3.9%. Input material: PBMCs. The receptors stem from a woman aged 40-49 years in good health and CMV-seronegative.

This chain connects TRBV29-1 to TRBJ2-7; 9 positions match TRBD1. Germline CDR1 SQVTM, CDR2 ANQGSEA. This CDR3 region has 14 residues. V trimming: 3 bases; J trimming: 3 bases; junction bases outside the gene matches: 6. The DNA of the CDR3 is TGCAGCGTTGACGGGACAGGGAAAGGCTACGAGCAGTACTTC. The encoded protein is CSVDGTGKGYEQYF.

The gene calls are TRBV19 and TRBJ1-1; D gene uncertain. The CDR3 has 13 residues. V lost 5 bases, J lost 2 bases, and 9 bases lay in between. The germline V gene has CDR1 LNHDA and CDR2 SQIVND (reference sequence). The CDR3: CASSSSFNTEAFF. The CDR3 DNA sequence: TGTGCCAGTAGTTCCTCCTTTAACACTGAAGCTTTCTTT.

CDR3 DNA sequence: TGTGCCAGCAGTTTTGGGAGGACAGGGGCCTACGAGCAGTACTTC. Amino acids: CASSFGRTGAYEQYF. V is TRBV6-5 and J is TRBJ2-5; 9 bases fit TRBD1. TRBJ2-7 matches the DNA end more closely, so the J call is doubtful. The CDR3 consists of 15 residues. Germline loops: CDR1 MNHEY, CDR2 SVGAGI.

The V gene is TRBV4-3, the J gene TRBJ1-2; unclear D gene. Germline-derived CDR1 and CDR2 are LGHNA and YSLEER. The CDR3 contains 15 residues. V lost 0 bases to trimming and J lost 8 bases, with 16 bases between them. The CDR3 reads CASSQDGSPHEGYTF. The CDR3 DNA follows: TGCGCCAGCAGCCAAGACGGGTCCCCGCATGAGGGCTACACCTTC.

The J gene is TRBJ2-7, the V gene TRBV27; 8 bases align to TRBD2. CDR1 and CDR2 from the germline V gene are MNHEY and SMNVEV (reference sequence). Trimming at V came to 2 bases and at J to 4 bases, leaving 10 bases not matched to a gene. This CDR3 is built from 16 residues. CDR3 in amino acids: CASSLAARGGVYEQYF. The DNA of the CDR3 is TGTGCCAGCAGTTTAGCGGCTCGGGGGGGTGTGTACGAGCAGTACTTC.

CDR3 in amino acids: CSVSSALTGELFF. The CDR3 DNA sequence: TGCAGCGTTTCCAGCGCCCTCACCGGGGAGCTGTTTTTT. J is TRBJ2-2 and V is TRBV29-1; no reliable D call. CDR1 and CDR2 (germline): SQVTM, ANQGSEA. V lost 5 bases, J lost 4 bases, and 11 bases lay in between. CDR3 length: 13 amino acids.

This clone appeared a few times. The CDR3 loop reads CASSSYLADTQYF. DNA of the CDR3: TGTGCCAGCAGCTCCTACTTGGCAGATACGCAGTATTTT. This rearrangement joins TRBV7-2 to TRBJ2-3, with D unclear. CDR3 size: 13 residues. V dropped 4 bases and J dropped 4 bases, with 9 bases sitting between them. Germline CDR1 is SGHTA and CDR2 is FQGNSA.

V is TRBV2 and J is TRBJ2-7; 9 bases are shared with TRBD1. CDR1 and CDR2 (germline): SNHLY, FYNNEI. The ends lost 0 bases at V and 4 bases at J; junction bases unmatched: 4. The CDR3 covers 15 residues. The CDR3 loop is CASSEAPGQGYEQYF. CDR3 DNA sequence: TGTGCCAGCAGTGAAGCCCCGGGACAGGGTTACGAGCAGTACTTC. Filled out from reference TRBV2 and TRBJ2-7, the complete variable domain reads EPEVTQTPSHQVTQMGQEVILRCVPISNHLYFYWYRQILGQKVEFLVSFYNNEISEKSEIFDDQFSVERPDGSNFTLKIRSTKLEDSAMYFCASSEAPGQGYEQYFGPGTRLTVT.

The chain joins TRBV28 to TRBJ2-7; a weak D match, TRBD1 (5 bases). Per germline, CDR1 MDHEN and CDR2 SYDVKM. Trimming shortened V by 2 bases and J by 1 base, and 9 bases separated the two germline ends. The CDR3 is 14 amino acids. CDR3 DNA sequence: TGTGCCAGCAGTTTAGGGCGGACATCCTACGAGCAGTACTTC. Residues: CASSLGRTSYEQYF.

This clone has only a few counts. The J gene is TRBJ2-3, the V gene TRBV6-1, with a weak D call TRBD2 (6 bases). CDR3 length: 15 amino acids. V lost 3 bases to trimming and J lost 0 bases, with 10 bases between them. Germline V gene sequence: CDR1 MNHNS, CDR2 SASEGT. CDR3 loop: CASSEVAVSTDTQYF. CDR3 in DNA: TGTGCCAGCAGTGAGGTAGCGGTCAGCACAGATACGCAGTATTTT.

This chain uses TRBV4-2 with TRBJ2-5, with 14 nucleotides matching TRBD2. CDR1 and CDR2 from the germline V gene are LGHNA and YNFKEQ. The CDR3 consists of 15 residues. V lost 4 bases to trimming and J lost 5 bases; unmatched junction nucleotides: 3. The CDR3 nucleotides read TGTGCCAGCAGCCCAGGGACTAGCGGGAGCGAGACCCAGTACTTC. As protein: CASSPGTSGSETQYF.

The J gene is TRBJ2-7, the V gene TRBV6-5; 7 bases are shared with TRBD1. This CDR3 contains 15 residues. Trimming removed 0 bases from V and 0 bases from J; junction bases left unmatched: 2. The germline V gene encodes CDR1 MNHEY and CDR2 SVGAGI. The CDR3 sequence is CASSYSRDSSYEQYF. CDR3 in DNA: TGTGCCAGCAGTTACTCCCGGGACAGCTCCTACGAGCAGTACTTC.

The genes are TRBV7-6 and TRBJ2-7; TRBD1 agrees at 8 bases. CDR1 and CDR2 from the germline V gene are SGHVS and FNYEAQ. This CDR3 is 14 amino acids long. Unmatched junction bases numbered 5, after V lost 5 bases and J lost 2 bases. The CDR3 sequence is CASSPSTGAYEQYF. The DNA of the CDR3 is TGTGCCAGCAGCCCGTCGACAGGGGCCTACGAGCAGTACTTC.